This TCR beta chain appears in the sequencing data of a study of T cells in Graves' hyperthyroidism and ophthalmopathy. RNA transcripts served as the template for amplifying TCR beta CDR3 regions. First-round RT-PCR targeting the TCR CDR3 was performed with the HTBI primer set. Each CDR3 protein is one row after TCRdb ran MiXCR on the multiplex PCR reads. The sample yields a few hundred thousand distinct CDR3 sequences, approximately 17% seen once. Study-level points and caveats: The model made its ophthalmopathy prediction, and onset followed a median approximately 7 months later.

This clonotype was recorded many times. What it recognizes is unknown. In germline, CDR1 is SGHTA, CDR2 FQGTGA. Trimming removed 5 bases from V and 0 bases from J; junction bases left unmatched: 3. The CDR3 is made up of 15 amino acids. Sequencing was done on a sample of blood. The receptor was derived from a man between 18 and 35 years old with Graves' ophthalmopathy. This chain uses TRBV7-3 with TRBJ2-3, with 9 nucleotides matching TRBD2. As DNA, the CDR3 is TGTGCCAGCAGCGGGAGCGGGGGGAGCACAGATACGCAGTATTTT. It yields the protein CASSGSGGSTDTQYF.